Listed here are 27 T cell receptor beta chains from one sample, sequenced in a study of beta chain features in type 1 diabetes. General study points: There was a moderate but significant shortening of TCRB CDR3s in all four CD4+ subsets of Type 1 diabetes patients.

The whole isolated RNA underwent reverse transcription, so sequencing captured expressed TCRB transcripts. Using immunoSEQ multiplex PCR, the repertoire was profiled, and TCRdb retains in-frame clones only, with some absent. Seen here are about 160,000 clones, approximately 8.8% observed once, and the top ten hold 0.7%. The antigens these receptors bind are not known. Sequenced input: central memory CD4+ T cells from blood. Receptors were obtained from a woman aged 25 to 39 with type 1 diabetes.

This clone was found a few times. The genes are TRBV5-1 and TRBJ2-7; the D is unclear. The CDR3 sequence is 14 residues long. Trimming stripped 0 bases from V and 3 bases from J, with 10 bases between. CDR1 and CDR2 from the germline V gene are SGHRS and YFSETQ. Here the CDR3 DNA reads TGCGCCAGCAGCTTGGCCGGGTTCTACTACGAGCAGTACTTC. Translated, it gives CASSLAGFYYEQYF.

The chain combines TRBV4-1 with TRBJ2-7; D not certain. Germline assignment: CDR1 MGHRA and CDR2 YSYEKL. The CDR3 contains 13 residues. Trimming left V 0 bases short and J 4 bases short, with 7 bases between. The CDR3 coding sequence is TGCGCCAGCAGCCAAGACCCCAGGTACGAGCAGTACTTC. The encoded protein is CASSQDPRYEQYF.

This clone showed up just a few times. The chain uses TRBV9 and TRBJ2-3; D not resolved. The CDR3 consists of 14 residues. V lost 3 bases, J lost 0 bases, and 8 bases lay in between. The germline gives CDR1 SGDLS, CDR2 YYNGEE. The CDR3 DNA sequence: TGTGCCAGCAGCGGCTCTAGGAGCACAGATACGCAGTATTTT. It codes for CASSGSRSTDTQYF.

This clone occurred a few times. The chain is built from TRBV5-1 and TRBJ2-5; 9 bases line up with TRBD1. Near its end, the DNA agrees better with TRBJ2-7, so the J call may be wrong. The CDR3 totals 15 residues. Germline CDR1 is SGHRS and CDR2 is YFSETQ. CDR3 amino acids: CASSDGPGQGYEQYF. Here the CDR3 DNA reads TGCGCCAGCAGCGACGGTCCGGGACAGGGCTACGAGCAGTACTTC.

This clone turned up a few times. The rearrangement uses TRBV28 and TRBJ2-3, with D unresolved. Germline lookup yields CDR1 MDHEN and CDR2 SYDVKM. The CDR3 totals 13 residues. V shed 5 bases and J shed 9 bases, with 15 bases lying between them. The CDR3 bases are TGTGCCAGCAGTGTATTCATAGACGGGACGCAGTATTTT. Protein product: CASSVFIDGTQYF. Variable domain in full (rest from reference TRBV28 and TRBJ2-3): DVKVTQSSRYLVKRTGEKVFLECVQDMDHENMFWYRQDPGLGLRLIYFSYDVKMKEKGDIPEGYSVSREKKERFSLILESASTNQTSMYLCASSVFIDGTQYFGPGTRLTVL.

This clone was observed a handful of times. CDR3 region: CASSITGTGQETQYF. CDR3 DNA sequence: TGTGCCAGCAGCATTACCGGGACAGGGCAAGAGACCCAGTACTTC. The chain carries TRBV9 and TRBJ2-5, with 9 bases fitting TRBD1. The CDR3 is made up of 15 amino acids. The ends lost 4 bases at V and 2 bases at J; junction bases unmatched: 6. Germline values: CDR1 SGDLS, CDR2 YYNGEE.

V and J are TRBV23-1 and TRBJ2-1; a possible D gene is TRBD2 (6 bases). TRBV23-1 is classed as an ORF, of uncertain function. This CDR3 spans 17 amino acids. V dropped 0 bases and J dropped 6 bases, with 18 bases sitting between them. The CDR3 DNA reads TGCGCCAGCAGTCAATCGCGGGACCGGGTAGGAGGCAATGAGCAGTTCTTC. It specifies CASSQSRDRVGGNEQFF.

This clone was recorded a few times. CDR3 sequence (DNA): TGTGCCAGCAGTGTCATTACGGCGACTACCGGGGAGCTGTTTTTT. This sequence encodes CASSVITATTGELFF. The chain uses TRBV2 and TRBJ2-2, with D unresolved. This CDR3 is 15 amino acids long. From germline, CDR1 is SNHLY and CDR2 FYNNEI. The ends were cut back, 4 bases at V and 5 bases at J, with 14 bases in the middle.

This clone has a handful of counts. DNA of the CDR3: TGTGCCAGCAGCTCAACTAGGGGGACCGGGGAGCTGTTTTTT. Its protein product is CASSSTRGTGELFF. The rearrangement uses TRBV7-9 and TRBJ2-2, with D possibly being TRBD1 (6 bases). Deletions cut 4 bases from V and 5 bases from J, with 11 bases between. Germline CDR1 is SEHNR and CDR2 is FQNEAQ (reference sequence). This CDR3 comprises 14 residues.

The V and J genes are TRBV5-6 and TRBJ2-5; D gene uncertain. The length of the CDR3 is 13 residues. CDR1 and CDR2 from the germline V gene are SGHDT and YYEEEE. The V end lost 4 bases, the J end lost 2 bases, and 9 bases lay between the germline ends. The CDR3 is CASSHLEQETQYF. The CDR3 region has the DNA TGTGCCAGCAGCCACCTAGAGCAAGAGACCCAGTACTTC.

This clone was detected only a few times. In nucleotides, the CDR3 is TGCGCCAGCAGCCGGGGACTAGCGGGAGGCGGGAACACCGGGGAGCTGTTTTTT. This codes for CASSRGLAGGGNTGELFF. This sequence joins TRBV5-1 and TRBJ2-2, with TRBD2 matching over 15 bases. The CDR3 contains 18 residues. CDR1 SGHRS and CDR2 YFSETQ come from the germline V gene. V was pared by 4 bases and J by 1 base, with 5 bases of the junction left unmatched.

This clone was detected a few times. Mismatch with germline at one junction end may stem from a read error. The chain recombines TRBV23-1 with TRBJ2-7; 12 bases fit TRBD1. TRBV23-1 is reported as an ORF; its role is uncertain. The CDR3 loop spans 15 amino acids. The CDR3 nucleotides are TGCGCCAGCAGCCAATCCGGGACAGGGGGCGGCGAGCAGTACTTC. Amino acids: CASSQSGTGGGEQYF.

V gene TRBV21-1 combines with J gene TRBJ1-1; the DNA was not used to check the table's D call, TRBD1. TRBV21-1 is designated a pseudogene. The CDR3 is 19 residues long. The CDR3 coding sequence is TGTGCCAGCCCCGGGGCCTACCTAGGACAGCCTAACAAGGACACTGAAGCTTTCTTT. It translates to CASPGAYLGQPNKDTEAFF.

The V gene is TRBV14, the J gene TRBJ2-2; D may be TRBD2 (6 bases). CDR1 is SGHDN and CDR2 is FVKESK in the germline V gene. This CDR3 is built from 16 residues. V lost 0 bases and J 3 bases, leaving 11 bases between the germline ends. The DNA for the CDR3 is TGTGCCAGCAGCCAAGATCTGGGGACTGACACCGGGGAGCTGTTTTTT. Translated: CASSQDLGTDTGELFF.

This clone was observed a few times. V is TRBV6-5 and J is TRBJ2-2; a weak D match, TRBD2 (5 bases). CDR3 length equals 12 residues. CDR1 is MNHEY, CDR2 SVGAGI, per germline. With 7 bases removed from V and 5 bases from J, the gap between germline ends came to 8 bases. CDR3 amino acids: CASTRGTGELFF. In DNA form, the CDR3 reads TGTGCCAGCACCCGAGGGACCGGGGAGCTGTTTTTT.

The chain recombines TRBV19 with TRBJ2-7; 9 bases map to TRBD1. The CDR3 has 16 residues. V dropped 0 bases and J dropped 3; count of bases not matched to a gene: 6. Germline loops: CDR1 LNHDA, CDR2 SQIVND (reference sequence). In DNA form, the CDR3 reads TGTGCCAGTAGTATAGATCTGGGACAGGGTATCTACGAGCAGTACTTC. Amino acid sequence: CASSIDLGQGIYEQYF.

V and J are TRBV28 and TRBJ1-2; D is unresolved. V gave up 7 bases and J gave up 4 bases, with 7 bases separating them. The CDR3 consists of 11 residues. CDR1 MDHEN and CDR2 SYDVKM come from the germline V gene. Here the CDR3 DNA reads TGTGCCAGCACGGGTGCCTATGGCTACACCTTC. Its translation: CASTGAYGYTF.

In its sample, this clone was seen a few times. The chain is built from TRBV29-1 and TRBJ2-1; 7 bases are a match to TRBD2. Germline CDR1 and CDR2: SQVTM and ANQGSEA. The V gene end was trimmed by 4 bases and the J gene end by 9 bases; junction bases not matched to a gene: 9. The CDR3 consists of 13 residues. CDR3 region: CSVVRMGEGEQFF. Here the CDR3 DNA reads TGCAGCGTTGTAAGGATGGGGGAGGGTGAGCAGTTCTTC.

This clone appeared many times. The chain uses TRBV29-1 and TRBJ2-7; 10 positions agree with TRBD2. J was trimmed by 0 bases and V by 6 bases; bases with no gene match: 8. The germline gives CDR1 SQVTM, CDR2 ANQGSEA. The CDR3 has 15 amino acids. The CDR3 nucleotides are TGCAGCGTAGACCAGACTAGCGGGCCCTCCTACGAGCAGTACTTC. The encoded protein is CSVDQTSGPSYEQYF.

This clone was seen a few times. The CDR3 protein is CASSPLADEQYF. CDR3 nucleotides: TGTGCCAGCTCACCCCTAGCGGACGAGCAGTACTTC. This chain joins TRBV18 and TRBJ2-7; the match to TRBD2 covers 7 bases. CDR3 length: 12 residues. The germline gives CDR1 KGHSH, CDR2 LQKENI. V lost 3 bases and J lost 5; bases outside the gene matches: 1.

This clone was found a few times. The rearrangement joins TRBV5-6 to TRBJ2-1; a possible D gene is TRBD2 (5 bases). Trimming shortened V by 3 bases and J by 6 bases, and 13 bases separated the two germline ends. Germline V gene lookup returns CDR1 SGHDT and CDR2 YYEEEE. This CDR3 is 14 amino acids long. This chain's CDR3 is CASSWIQGLNEQFF. CDR3 coding DNA: TGTGCCAGCAGCTGGATACAAGGACTCAATGAGCAGTTCTTC.

The chain recombines TRBV18 with TRBJ1-1; D might be TRBD1 (5 bases). The CDR3 consists of 14 residues. Trimming left V 3 bases short and J 10 bases short, with 18 bases between. Germline CDR1 is KGHSH and CDR2 is LQKENI. CDR3 in amino acids: CASSPPAGGVGAFF. The DNA of the CDR3 is TGTGCCAGCTCACCCCCGGCTGGGGGGGTAGGAGCTTTCTTT.

This clone showed up just a few times. This chain links TRBV19 with TRBJ2-2; 9 bases agree with TRBD1. J was trimmed by 4 bases and V by 6 bases; bases with no gene match: 3. Germline loops: CDR1 LNHDA, CDR2 SQIVND (reference sequence). There are 14 residues in the CDR3. CDR3 amino acids: CASRGTGSTGELFF. The CDR3 coding sequence is TGTGCCAGTAGGGGGACAGGGAGCACCGGGGAGCTGTTTTTT. Drawing the rest from reference TRBV19 and TRBJ2-2, the complete variable domain is DGGITQSPKYLFRKEGQNVTLSCEQNLNHDAMYWYRQDPGQGLRLIYYSQIVNDFQKGDIAEGYSVSREKKESFPLTVTSAQKNPTAFYLCASRGTGSTGELFFGEGSRLTVL.

The chain links TRBV5-4 to TRBJ1-1, with D perhaps matching TRBD1 (6 bases). The CDR3 is 14 amino acids. Between the trimmed V and J ends, which lost 5 bases and 3 bases, there was a span of 14 bases. Per the germline V gene, CDR1 is SGHNT and CDR2 is YYREEE (reference sequence). The CDR3 region is CASREAAGDTEAFF. The DNA of the CDR3 is TGTGCCAGCAGAGAAGCTGCAGGGGACACTGAAGCTTTCTTT.

This clone was recorded a few times. A junction end diverges from the germline sequence, so it may reflect a read error. V and J are TRBV7-2 and TRBJ2-1; perhaps TRBD2 as D (6 bases). The CDR3 consists of 14 residues. The germline CDR1 and CDR2 sequences are SGHTA and FQGNSA. CDR3 nucleotides: TGTGCCAGCAGCCTAGCGCGAAACTACAATGAGCAGTTCTTC. This codes for CASSLARNYNEQFF.

Notes on this clone: One end of the junction fails to match germline, which may point to a read error. The rearrangement links TRBV7-7 to TRBJ2-1, with TRBD1 identical over 9 bases. This CDR3 has 13 amino acids. Germline loops: CDR1 SSHAT, CDR2 FNYEAQ (reference sequence). The CDR3 region is CASSGTGNGEQFF. The CDR3 region has the DNA TGTGCTAGCAGCGGGACAGGGAATGGAGAGCAGTTCTTC.

This chain uses TRBV7-9 with TRBJ2-1; TRBD2 agrees at 8 bases. This CDR3 is built from 15 residues. After removal of 2 bases from V and 6 bases from J, the junction contained 6 bases not matched to a gene. The germline gives CDR1 SEHNR, CDR2 FQNEAQ (reference sequence). The CDR3 bases are TGTGCCAGCAGCTTACGACTAGCGCGCTCCAATGAGCAGTTCTTC. Its protein is CASSLRLARSNEQFF.